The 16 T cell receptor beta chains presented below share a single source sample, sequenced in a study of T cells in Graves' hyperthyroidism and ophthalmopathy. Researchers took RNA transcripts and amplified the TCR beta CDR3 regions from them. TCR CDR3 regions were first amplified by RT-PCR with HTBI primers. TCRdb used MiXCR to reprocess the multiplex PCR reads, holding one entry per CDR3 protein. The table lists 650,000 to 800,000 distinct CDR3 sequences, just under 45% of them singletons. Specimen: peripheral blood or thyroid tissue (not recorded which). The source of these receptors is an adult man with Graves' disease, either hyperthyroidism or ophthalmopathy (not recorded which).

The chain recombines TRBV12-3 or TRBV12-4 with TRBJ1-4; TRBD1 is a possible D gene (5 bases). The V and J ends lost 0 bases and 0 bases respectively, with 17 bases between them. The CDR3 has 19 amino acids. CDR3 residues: CASSLARAGRGTTNEKLFF. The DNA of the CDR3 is TGTGCCAGCAGTTTAGCGCGGGCAGGGAGAGGGACAACTAATGAAAAACTGTTTTTT.

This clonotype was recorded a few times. The DNA for the CDR3 is TGTGCCAGCAGACTTCAGGGAGCAACTAATGAAAAACTGTTTTTT. Translated, it gives CASRLQGATNEKLFF. V is TRBV13 and J is TRBJ1-4, with TRBD1 as a possible D gene (5 bases). This CDR3 has 15 residues. The germline V and J ends were trimmed by 6 bases and 0 bases, with 11 bases remaining between them. Germline V gives CDR1 PRHDT, CDR2 FYEKMQ (reference sequence).

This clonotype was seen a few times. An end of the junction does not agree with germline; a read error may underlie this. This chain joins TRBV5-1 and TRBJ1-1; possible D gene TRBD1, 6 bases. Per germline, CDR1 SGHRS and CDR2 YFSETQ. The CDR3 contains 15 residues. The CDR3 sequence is CASSLTGGARTEAFF. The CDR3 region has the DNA TGTGCCAGCAGCTTGACCGGGGGGGCGCGGACTGAAGCTTTCTTT.

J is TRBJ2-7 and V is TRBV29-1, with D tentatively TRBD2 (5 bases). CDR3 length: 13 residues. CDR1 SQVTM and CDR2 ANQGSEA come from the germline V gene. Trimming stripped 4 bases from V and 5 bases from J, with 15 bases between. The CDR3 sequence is CSVALAGVNEQYF. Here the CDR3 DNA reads TGCAGCGTTGCCCTAGCAGGAGTGAACGAGCAGTACTTC.

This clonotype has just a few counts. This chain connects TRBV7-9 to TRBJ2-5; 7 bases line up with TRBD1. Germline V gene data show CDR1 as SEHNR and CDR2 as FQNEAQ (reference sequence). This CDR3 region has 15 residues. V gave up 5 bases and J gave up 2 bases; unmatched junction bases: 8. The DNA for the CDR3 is TGTGCCAGCAGCCCTGGACAGGCACCGCAAGAGACCCAGTACTTC. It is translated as CASSPGQAPQETQYF.

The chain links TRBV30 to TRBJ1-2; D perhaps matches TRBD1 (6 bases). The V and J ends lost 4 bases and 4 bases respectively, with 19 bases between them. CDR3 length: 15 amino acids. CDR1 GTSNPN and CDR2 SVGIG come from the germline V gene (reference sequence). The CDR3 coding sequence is TGTGCCTGGACCAGTATCTCGGACAGCGTCTATGGCTACACCTTC. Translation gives CAWTSISDSVYGYTF.

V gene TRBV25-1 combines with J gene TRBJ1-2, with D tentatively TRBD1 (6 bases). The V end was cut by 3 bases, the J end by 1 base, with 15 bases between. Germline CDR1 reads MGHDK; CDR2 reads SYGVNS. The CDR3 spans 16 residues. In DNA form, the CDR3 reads TGTGCCAGCAGTGAGGGGCAGGGGCCCGTTAACTATGGCTACACCTTC. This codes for CASSEGQGPVNYGYTF.

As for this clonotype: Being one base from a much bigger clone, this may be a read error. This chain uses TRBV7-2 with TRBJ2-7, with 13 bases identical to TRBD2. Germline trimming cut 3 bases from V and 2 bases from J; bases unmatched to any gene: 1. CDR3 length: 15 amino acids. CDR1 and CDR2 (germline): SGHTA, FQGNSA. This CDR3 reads CASSFGLAGAYEQYF. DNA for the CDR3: TGTGCCAGCAGCTTTGGACTAGCGGGAGCCTACGAGCAGTACTTC.

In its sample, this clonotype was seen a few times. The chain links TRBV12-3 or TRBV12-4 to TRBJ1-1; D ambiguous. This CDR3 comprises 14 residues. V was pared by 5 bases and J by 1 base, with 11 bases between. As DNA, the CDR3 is TGTGCCAGCAGTCCTGACGCGGGGAACACTGAAGCTTTCTTT. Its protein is CASSPDAGNTEAFF.

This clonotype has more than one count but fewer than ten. CDR3 amino acids: CASHAYGTGGGNEKLFF. The CDR3 coding sequence is TGTGCCAGCCATGCGTACGGGACAGGGGGCGGTAATGAAAAACTGTTTTTT. The gene calls are TRBV2 and TRBJ1-4, with 12 nucleotides matching TRBD1. The CDR3 has 17 amino acids. J lost 4 bases, V lost 8 bases, and 11 bases had no gene match. Germline V CDR1 and CDR2: SNHLY, FYNNEI.

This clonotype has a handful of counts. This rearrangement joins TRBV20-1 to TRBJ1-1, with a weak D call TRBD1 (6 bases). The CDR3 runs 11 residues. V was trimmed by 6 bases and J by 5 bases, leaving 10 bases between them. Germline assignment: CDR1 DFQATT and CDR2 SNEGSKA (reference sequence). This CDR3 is CSAPGATEAFF. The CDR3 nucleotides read TGCAGTGCGCCAGGGGCAACTGAAGCTTTCTTT.

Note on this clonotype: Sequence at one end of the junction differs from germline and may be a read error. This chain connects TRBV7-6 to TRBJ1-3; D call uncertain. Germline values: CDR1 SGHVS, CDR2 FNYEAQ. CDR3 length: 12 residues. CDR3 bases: TGCGCCAGCAGCCCCCCCCGAAACACCATATATTTT. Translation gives CASSPPRNTIYF.

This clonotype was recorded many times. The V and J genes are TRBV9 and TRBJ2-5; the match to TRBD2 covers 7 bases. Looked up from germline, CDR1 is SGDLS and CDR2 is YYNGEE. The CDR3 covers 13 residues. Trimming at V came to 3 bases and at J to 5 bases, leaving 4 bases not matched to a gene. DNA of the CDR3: TGTGCCAGCAGCGCCAGCGGGGTGGAGACCCAGTACTTC. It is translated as CASSASGVETQYF. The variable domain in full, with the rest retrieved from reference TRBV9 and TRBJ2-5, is DSGVTQTPKHLITATGQRVTLRCSPRSGDLSVYWYQQSLDQGLQFLIQYYNGEERAKGNILERFSAQQFPDLHSELNLSSLELGDSALYFCASSASGVETQYFGPGTRLLVL.

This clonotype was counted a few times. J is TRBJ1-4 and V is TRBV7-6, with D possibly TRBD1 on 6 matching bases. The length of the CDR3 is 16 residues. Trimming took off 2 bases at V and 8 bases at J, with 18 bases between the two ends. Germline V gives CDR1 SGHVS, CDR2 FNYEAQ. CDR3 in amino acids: CASSLLPQGGKEKLFF. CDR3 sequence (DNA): TGTGCCAGCAGCTTACTTCCACAGGGAGGAAAGGAAAAACTGTTTTTT. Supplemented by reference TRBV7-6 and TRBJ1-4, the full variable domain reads GAGVSQSPRYKVTKRGQDVALRCDPISGHVSLYWYRQALGQGPEFLTYFNYEAQQDKSGLPNDRFSAERPEGSISTLTIQRTEQRDSAMYRCASSLLPQGGKEKLFFGSGTQLSVL.

CDR3 DNA sequence: TGTGCCAGCAGCCCTGGGATCAGGGTGGGAGACGAGCAGTACTTC. Protein sequence: CASSPGIRVGDEQYF. The chain couples TRBV7-9 to TRBJ2-7; D possibly uses TRBD1 or TRBD2 (5 bases each). This CDR3 has 15 residues. Trimming removed 5 bases at V and 5 bases at J, with 19 bases between. Germline assignment: CDR1 SEHNR and CDR2 FQNEAQ (reference sequence).

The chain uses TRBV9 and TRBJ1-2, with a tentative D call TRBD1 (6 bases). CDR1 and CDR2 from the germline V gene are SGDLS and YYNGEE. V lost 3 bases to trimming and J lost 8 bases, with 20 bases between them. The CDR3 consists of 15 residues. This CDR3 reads CASSARQAGEDGYTF. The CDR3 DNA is TGTGCCAGCAGCGCTAGACAGGCTGGAGAAGACGGCTACACCTTC. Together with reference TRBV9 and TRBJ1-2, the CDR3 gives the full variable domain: DSGVTQTPKHLITATGQRVTLRCSPRSGDLSVYWYQQSLDQGLQFLIQYYNGEERAKGNILERFSAQQFPDLHSELNLSSLELGDSALYFCASSARQAGEDGYTFGSGTRLTVV.